The 4 T cell receptor beta chains reported below all come from one sample, sequenced in a study of cytomegalovirus exposure and HLA in healthy donors (dated by TCRdb to about 2017). Library preparation was by the immunoSEQ multiplex PCR assay. The multiplex PCR relied on a mix of 60 forward primers for TCR Vbeta segments and 13 reverse primers for TCR Jbeta segments. This is the immuneACCESS table as TCRdb keeps it, with only in-frame sequences that have V and J called. A part of the clones is gone; compared with another copy, unresolved V genes explain less than half, and the rest is unexplained. For this sample there are about 160,000 clones; roughly 76% appear just once. The ten largest clones represent approximately 1.4% of the sample. Sequencing was carried out using PBMCs. These receptors originate from a man aged 55-75 years in good health and CMV-seronegative.

The chain recombines TRBV2 with TRBJ2-1; D is perhaps TRBD1 (5 bases). This CDR3 has 16 residues. CDR1 is SNHLY, CDR2 FYNNEI, per germline. V was clipped by 2 bases and J by 4 bases, with 15 bases between them. The CDR3 loop reads CASSEWGGRLYNEQFF. CDR3 in DNA: TGTGCCAGCAGTGAATGGGGCGGAAGGTTATACAATGAGCAGTTCTTC. Full variable domain (remainder filled in from reference TRBV2 and TRBJ2-1): EPEVTQTPSHQVTQMGQEVILRCVPISNHLYFYWYRQILGQKVEFLVSFYNNEISEKSEIFDDQFSVERPDGSNFTLKIRSTKLEDSAMYFCASSEWGGRLYNEQFFGPGTRLTVL.

V and J are TRBV11-2 and TRBJ2-7, with D possibly being TRBD2 (6 bases). The germline V gene encodes CDR1 SGHAT and CDR2 FQNNGV. The CDR3 consists of 15 residues. V gave up 1 base and J gave up 3 bases, with 13 bases separating them. The CDR3 reads CASSLGLATIYEQYF. The CDR3 nucleotides are TGTGCCAGCAGCTTAGGGCTAGCGACGATCTACGAGCAGTACTTC. The whole variable domain, remainder taken from reference TRBV11-2 and TRBJ2-7, is EAGVAQSPRYKIIEKRQSVAFWCNPISGHATLYWYQQILGQGPKLLIQFQNNGVVDDSQLPKDRFSAERLKGVDSTLKIQPAKLEDSAVYLCASSLGLATIYEQYFGPGTRLTVT.

The chain links TRBV4-1 to TRBJ2-5; 7 nucleotides agree with TRBD1. The CDR3 runs to 14 residues. Germline values: CDR1 MGHRA, CDR2 YSYEKL. V lost 4 bases and J lost 2; bases outside the gene matches: 4. The CDR3 is CASSLGQIQETQYF. The CDR3 coding sequence is TGCGCCAGCAGCCTGGGACAGATACAAGAGACCCAGTACTTC.

The V and J genes are TRBV7-6 and TRBJ2-1; maybe TRBD1 (6 bases). This CDR3 has 14 amino acids. Germline loops: CDR1 SGHVS, CDR2 FNYEAQ. Between the trimmed V and J ends, which lost 1 base and 8 bases, there was a span of 12 bases. The CDR3 DNA reads TGTGCCAGCAGCTTAGTAGGGGGTAACGATGAGCAGTTCTTC. Its translation is CASSLVGGNDEQFF. The full variable domain, in which reference TRBV7-6 and TRBJ2-1 provide the parts outside the CDR3, is GAGVSQSPRYKVTKRGQDVALRCDPISGHVSLYWYRQALGQGPEFLTYFNYEAQQDKSGLPNDRFSAERPEGSISTLTIQRTEQRDSAMYRCASSLVGGNDEQFFGPGTRLTVL.